The 21 T cell receptor beta chains in this list originate from one sample, sequenced in a study of blood T cell repertoires in COVID-19. The method was immunoSEQ multiplex PCR; TCRdb's version includes in-frame clones alone and lacks a portion of them. This table has about 330,000 clones, roughly 88% appearing once. The sequencing sample was made of PBMCs or T cells enriched from blood (not recorded which). Receptors originate from a man aged 30 to 39 who had recovered from COVID-19.

This rearrangement joins TRBV19 to TRBJ1-1; perhaps TRBD1 as D (6 bases). The V gene lost 8 bases and the J gene lost 5 bases, with 12 bases spanning the gap. Germline CDR1 LNHDA, CDR2 SQIVND (reference sequence). This CDR3 has 12 amino acids. CDR3 region: CASGQGWTEAFF. The CDR3 DNA follows: TGTGCCAGTGGGCAGGGGTGGACTGAAGCTTTCTTT.

This chain links TRBV7-2 with TRBJ1-2, with a possible D match to TRBD1 (5 bases). The CDR3 contains 14 residues. V dropped 1 base and J dropped 3 bases, with 9 bases sitting between them. Per the germline V gene, CDR1 is SGHTA and CDR2 is FQGNSA. This chain's CDR3 is CASSLGSRDYGYTF. CDR3 nucleotides: TGTGCCAGCAGCTTAGGCTCCAGGGACTATGGCTACACCTTC.

This chain connects TRBV27 to TRBJ2-5; 7 positions agree with TRBD2. V gave up 5 bases and J gave up 4 bases; unmatched junction bases: 10. CDR1 is MNHEY, CDR2 SMNVEV, per germline (reference sequence). The CDR3 runs 15 residues. The CDR3 sequence: CASSPRTPGGETQYF. CDR3 DNA: TGTGCCAGCAGTCCCCGTACCCCGGGGGGAGAGACCCAGTACTTC.

This sequence joins TRBV9 and TRBJ2-1, with TRBD1 as a possible D gene (6 bases). Germline CDR1 and CDR2: SGDLS and YYNGEE. Trimming stripped 6 bases from V and 5 bases from J, with 12 bases between. CDR3 length: 13 residues. The CDR3 nucleotides are TGTGCCAGCAACTTCGGACAGAACAATGAGCAGTTCTTC. This encodes CASNFGQNNEQFF.

J is TRBJ2-5 and V is TRBV28; possibly TRBD1 for D (6 bases). Germline V gene sequence: CDR1 MDHEN, CDR2 SYDVKM. Trimming pared 5 bases from V and 2 bases from J, leaving 12 bases between. CDR3 length: 14 residues. The DNA of the CDR3 is TGTGCCAGCAGTCCGCAGGGGTGGCAAGAGACCCAGTACTTC. Translated, it gives CASSPQGWQETQYF.

The chain has TRBV4-2 and TRBJ1-1, with TRBD1 matching over 9 bases. This CDR3 is 13 amino acids long. Germline assignment: CDR1 LGHNA and CDR2 YNFKEQ. V lost 4 bases and J lost 3; bases outside the gene matches: 0. The CDR3 here is CASSRQGDTEAFF. CDR3 in DNA: TGTGCCAGCAGCCGACAGGGGGACACTGAAGCTTTCTTT.

In this sample, this clone turned up a few times. The V gene is TRBV11-1, the J gene TRBJ2-2; D uncertain. The ends were cut back, 2 bases at V and 6 bases at J, with 7 bases in the middle. Germline V gene sequence: CDR1 SGHAT, CDR2 FQDESV (reference sequence). The length of the CDR3 is 13 residues. The CDR3 DNA sequence: TGTGCCAGCAGCTTATCCCTAGCCGGGGAGCTGTTTTTT. Amino acids: CASSLSLAGELFF.

This rearrangement joins TRBV28 to TRBJ1-1; 10 bases are a match to TRBD1. After removal of 5 bases from V and 9 bases from J, the junction contained 12 bases not matched to a gene. CDR1 is MDHEN and CDR2 is SYDVKM in the germline V gene. CDR3 length equals 15 residues. The CDR3 sequence: CASSPRTGGLVKAFF. CDR3 DNA sequence: TGTGCCAGCAGTCCTAGGACAGGGGGGCTCGTTAAAGCTTTCTTT. The full variable domain, completed using reference TRBV28 and TRBJ1-1, is DVKVTQSSRYLVKRTGEKVFLECVQDMDHENMFWYRQDPGLGLRLIYFSYDVKMKEKGDIPEGYSVSREKKERFSLILESASTNQTSMYLCASSPRTGGLVKAFFGQGTRLTVV.

This clone was recorded only once. This chain uses TRBV5-1 with TRBJ1-1; 9 nucleotides match TRBD1. CDR1 and CDR2 from the germline V gene are SGHRS and YFSETQ. This CDR3 is 14 amino acids long. The V gene end was trimmed by 1 base and the J gene end by 7 bases; junction bases not matched to a gene: 5. The CDR3, as DNA: TGCGCCAGCAGCTTGCCGACAGGGGGGAGTGAAGCTTTCTTT. Amino acids: CASSLPTGGSEAFF.

The CDR3 spells CASSVGGRQGGEKLFF. The CDR3 DNA reads TGTGCCAGCAGCGTAGGAGGAAGACAGGGAGGTGAAAAACTGTTTTTT. The chain combines TRBV9 with TRBJ1-4; TRBD1 agrees at 7 bases. The CDR3 extends over 16 amino acids. Losses at the gene ends were 0 bases for V and 7 bases for J; bases not matched to a gene: 9. Germline V lookup: CDR1 SGDLS, CDR2 YYNGEE.

CDR3 amino acids: CASSPEASKNIQYF. For the CDR3, the DNA is TGCGCCAGCAGCCCGGAGGCCAGCAAAAACATTCAGTACTTC. The rearrangement joins TRBV5-1 to TRBJ2-4, with D tentatively TRBD2 (5 bases). Trimming cost V 4 bases and J 3 bases, with 11 bases left between them. The CDR3 loop spans 14 amino acids. Germline V gives CDR1 SGHRS, CDR2 YFSETQ.

The chain combines TRBV7-6 with TRBJ2-3; D perhaps matches TRBD2 (5 bases). The V gene lost 5 bases and the J gene lost 4 bases, with 16 bases spanning the gap. The CDR3 totals 15 residues. Germline V gives CDR1 SGHVS, CDR2 FNYEAQ. The CDR3 reads CASSPPAWESDTQYF. As DNA, the CDR3 is TGTGCCAGCAGCCCCCCGGCTTGGGAGTCAGATACGCAGTATTTT.

The chain recombines TRBV3-1 (or the pseudogene TRBV3-2) with TRBJ1-6; 9 bases map to TRBD1. V shed 2 bases, J shed 12 bases, and the junction held 11 bases outside the gene matches. The CDR3 has 16 residues. Germline loops: CDR1 LGHDT, CDR2 YNNKEL (reference sequence). CDR3 sequence: CASSQQGTGRVRPLHF. As DNA, the CDR3 is TGTGCCAGCAGCCAACAAGGGACAGGGAGGGTTAGACCCCTCCACTTT.

The chain employs TRBV10-2 and TRBJ1-4, with TRBD1 matching over 11 bases. The CDR3 runs 14 residues. Germline CDR1 and CDR2: WSHSY and SAAADI. With V trimmed by 6 bases and J by 5 bases, 2 bases remained unmatched. The chain's CDR3 is CASRRDRGNEKLFF. DNA for the CDR3: TGCGCCAGCAGACGGGACAGGGGGAATGAAAAACTGTTTTTT.

This clone has just one count. V usage is TRBV5-1 and J usage is TRBJ2-7; TRBD1 agrees at 7 bases. Germline V gene lookup returns CDR1 SGHRS and CDR2 YFSETQ. This CDR3 contains 14 residues. Unmatched junction bases numbered 4, after V lost 0 bases and J lost 4 bases. The CDR3 loop is CASSLEGQLYEQYF. The CDR3 DNA reads as TGCGCCAGCAGCTTGGAGGGACAGCTGTACGAGCAGTACTTC.

The chain recombines TRBV10-3 with TRBJ1-3, with D possibly TRBD1 on 5 matching bases. Germline loops: CDR1 ENHRY, CDR2 SYGVKD. This CDR3 comprises 13 residues. Trimming cost V 9 bases and J 4 bases, with 13 bases left between them. In DNA form, the CDR3 reads TGTGCCATTGGGACTGCTTCGGGAAACACCATATATTTT. Its protein product is CAIGTASGNTIYF.

V and J are TRBV11-3 and TRBJ2-7; D call uncertain. Between the trimmed V and J ends, which lost 0 bases and 6 bases, there was a span of 6 bases. This CDR3 contains 12 residues. The germline V gene encodes CDR1 SGHNT and CDR2 YENEEA. The CDR3 loop is CASSLDSSEQYF. CDR3 DNA sequence: TGTGCCAGCAGCTTAGATTCCAGCGAGCAGTACTTC.

The J gene is TRBJ1-6, the V gene TRBV2; 8 bases match TRBD1. The V and J ends lost 5 bases and 7 bases, in that order; junction bases with no gene match: 4. This CDR3 spans 14 amino acids. CDR1 SNHLY and CDR2 FYNNEI come from the germline V gene. Written as DNA, the CDR3 is TGTGCCAGCAGTCCCGGGACAGGCAATTCACCCCTCCACTTT. This sequence encodes CASSPGTGNSPLHF.

The chain couples TRBV19 to TRBJ1-1; 8 bases are shared with TRBD1. The germline CDR1 and CDR2 sequences are LNHDA and SQIVND (reference sequence). The junction had 6 bases not matched to a gene; V was cut back by 5 bases and J by 10 bases. This CDR3 is 12 amino acids long. In DNA, the CDR3 is TGTGCCAGTAGTGCTCAGGGGGCAGGAGCTTTCTTT. It is translated as CASSAQGAGAFF.

This sequence joins TRBV19 and TRBJ2-1; TRBD1 matches at 7 bases. Germline lookup yields CDR1 LNHDA and CDR2 SQIVND (reference sequence). Trimming removed 4 bases from V and 2 bases from J; junction bases left unmatched: 5. CDR3 length: 15 residues. CDR3 nucleotide sequence: TGTGCCAGTAGTAGGGGACAGCCAACCTACAATGAGCAGTTCTTC. It specifies CASSRGQPTYNEQFF.

J is TRBJ2-3 and V is TRBV10-1, with D tentatively TRBD1 (6 bases). V dropped 8 bases and J dropped 6 bases, with 12 bases sitting between them. Looked up from germline, CDR1 is WNHNN and CDR2 is SYGVQD (reference sequence). This CDR3 has 12 amino acids. The CDR3 loop reads CASGVRGDTQYF. CDR3 bases: TGCGCCAGCGGAGTGAGGGGGGATACGCAGTATTTT.